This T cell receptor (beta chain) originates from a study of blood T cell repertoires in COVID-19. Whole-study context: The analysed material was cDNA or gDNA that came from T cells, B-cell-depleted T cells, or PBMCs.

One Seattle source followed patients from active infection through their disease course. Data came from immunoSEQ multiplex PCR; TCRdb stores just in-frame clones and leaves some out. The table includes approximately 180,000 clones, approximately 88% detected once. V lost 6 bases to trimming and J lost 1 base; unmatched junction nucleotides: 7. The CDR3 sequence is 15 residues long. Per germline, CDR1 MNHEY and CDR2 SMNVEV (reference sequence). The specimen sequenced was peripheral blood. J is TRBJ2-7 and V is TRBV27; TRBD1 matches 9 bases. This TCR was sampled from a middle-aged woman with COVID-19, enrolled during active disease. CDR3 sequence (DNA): TGTGCCAGCAGCCGAGCGGACAGGGGATCCTACGAGCAGTACTTC. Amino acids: CASSRADRGSYEQYF.